These 4 T cell receptor beta chains originate from one sample sequenced in a study of Ad26.COV2.S vaccination and SARS-CoV-2 variants. The sample's treatment: roughly 20 received Ad26.COV2.S at low or high dose, single or two shots; about 5 received placebo; per-sample allocation not given. Sampling was performed 63 days after the first vaccine or placebo injection. Repertoires were generated with immunoSEQ multiplex PCR, while TCRdb's copy carries only in-frame clones and drops some. The data contain 410,000 or so clones, around 92% of them seen just once; the ten biggest clones take up approximately 1.7%. Specimen: peripheral blood, collected in a trial of Ad26.COV2.S vaccine versus placebo. The receptors derive from a person between 18 and 65 years old who received the Ad26.COV2.S COVID-19 vaccine or a placebo.

J is TRBJ1-1 and V is TRBV7-9, with a weak D call TRBD1 (5 bases). Germline CDR1 is SEHNR and CDR2 is FQNEAQ (reference sequence). The CDR3 totals 13 residues. V shed 5 bases and J shed 4 bases, with 11 bases lying between them. Here the CDR3 reads CASSQFRATEAFF. CDR3 DNA sequence: TGTGCCAGCAGCCAGTTCAGGGCCACTGAAGCTTTCTTT.

This clone was seen only once. The CDR3 loop reads CASSQGYYNSPLHF. The CDR3 nucleotides read TGTGCCAGCTCGCAGGGATACTATAATTCACCCCTCCACTTT. The gene calls are TRBV18 and TRBJ1-6; TRBD1 is a possible D gene (5 bases). The CDR3 extends over 14 amino acids. Trimming took off 6 bases at V and 3 bases at J, with 9 bases between the two ends. The germline CDR1 and CDR2 sequences are KGHSH and LQKENI.

The CDR3 protein is CASSQDVGSRAISDTQYF. CDR3 sequence (DNA): TGCGCCAGCAGCCAAGATGTGGGATCCCGGGCGATATCAGATACGCAGTATTTT. This chain links TRBV4-3 with TRBJ2-3, with D unclear. Deletions cut 0 bases from V and 4 bases from J, with 20 bases between. The germline V gene has CDR1 LGHNA and CDR2 YSLEER. The length of the CDR3 is 18 residues.

The V gene is TRBV6-5, the J gene TRBJ2-7, with 8 bases lining up with TRBD2. The junction had 8 bases not matched to a gene; V was cut back by 7 bases and J by 3 bases. The CDR3 totals 14 residues. The germline V gene has CDR1 MNHEY and CDR2 SVGAGI. The CDR3 DNA is TGTGCCAGCAAGCGGGAGAGAGATGGCTACGAGCAGTACTTC. Its translation: CASKRERDGYEQYF.